The 7 T cell receptor beta chains below all came from one sample that was sequenced in a study of OX40 agonist ivuxolimab in advanced cancers. Clones were sequenced by immunoSEQ multiplex PCR, and TCRdb holds only the in-frame ones, with some missing. Of approximately 74,000 clones in the sample, 85% to 90% are singletons; the top ten hold 0.5% to 0.6%. The starting material was CD4+ or CD8+ T cells sorted from blood, obtained in a trial of the OX40 agonist ivuxolimab. The receptors come from an adult with an advanced solid tumor such as melanoma, head and neck, liver or kidney cancer.

The chain combines TRBV7-2 with TRBJ1-4, with D perhaps TRBD1 (6 bases). Trimming removed 5 bases from V and 7 bases from J, with 11 bases in between. This CDR3 is built from 13 residues. Germline loops: CDR1 SGHTA, CDR2 FQGNSA. As DNA, the CDR3 is TGTGCCAGCAGCCCTCAGGGGCGTGAAAAACTGTTTTTT. It translates to CASSPQGREKLFF.

The chain joins TRBV6-1 to TRBJ1-2; 7 bases are a match to TRBD1. J lost 0 bases, V lost 3 bases, and 4 bases had no gene match. Per germline, CDR1 MNHNS and CDR2 SASEGT. This CDR3 is 15 amino acids long. The CDR3 region is CASSDATGANYGYTF. CDR3 nucleotides: TGTGCCAGCAGTGACGCCACAGGGGCTAACTATGGCTACACCTTC.

The V and J genes are TRBV5-1 and TRBJ2-5, with 9 bases fitting TRBD2. The V and J ends lost 0 bases and 3 bases, in that order; junction bases with no gene match: 0. Germline CDR1 and CDR2: SGHRS and YFSETQ. The CDR3 is 14 amino acids. The CDR3 reads CASSLGTSEETQYF. DNA of the CDR3: TGCGCCAGCAGCTTGGGGACTAGCGAAGAGACCCAGTACTTC.

The chain joins TRBV5-6 to TRBJ2-2; D gene uncertain. Germline-derived CDR1 and CDR2 are SGHDT and YYEEEE. V was cut by 1 base and J by 0 bases, with 4 bases left in between. The CDR3 is 14 residues long. The DNA for the CDR3 is TGTGCCAGCAGCTTGCGGCCGAACACCGGGGAGCTGTTTTTT. Translated, it gives CASSLRPNTGELFF.

The chain carries TRBV5-4 and TRBJ1-2; D unresolved. The ends were cut back, 0 bases at V and 7 bases at J, with 10 bases in the middle. Germline-derived CDR1 and CDR2 are SGHNT and YYREEE (reference sequence). CDR3 size: 13 residues. The CDR3 loop reads CASSLAGTSGYTF. The CDR3, as DNA: TGTGCCAGCAGCTTGGCCGGCACCAGTGGCTACACCTTC.

The gene calls are TRBV7-2 and TRBJ2-3, with 11 positions matching TRBD2. Germline loops: CDR1 SGHTA, CDR2 FQGNSA. Trimming cost V 5 bases and J 9 bases; bases outside gene matches: 10. This CDR3 comprises 15 residues. CDR3 sequence reads: CASSPLSGRGVTQYF. CDR3 in DNA: TGTGCCAGCAGCCCGCTTAGCGGGAGGGGTGTAACGCAGTATTTT. Based on the CDR3 plus reference TRBV7-2 and TRBJ2-3, the full variable domain is GAGVSQSPSNKVTEKGKDVELRCDPISGHTALYWYRQSLGQGLEFLIYFQGNSAPDKSGLPSDRFSAERTGGSVSTLTIQRTQQEDSAVYLCASSPLSGRGVTQYFGPGTRLTVL.

V is TRBV2 and J is TRBJ2-2; D possibly uses TRBD1 or TRBD2 (5 bases each). Trimming cost V 8 bases and J 6 bases, with 16 bases left between them. Germline CDR1 and CDR2: SNHLY and FYNNEI. This CDR3 comprises 14 residues. The chain's CDR3 is CASGASTLAGELFF. The CDR3 coding sequence is TGTGCCAGCGGGGCTAGCACCTTGGCCGGGGAGCTGTTTTTT.